This is a list of T cell receptor beta chains from one sample in a study of PD-L1 blockade in urothelial cancer. Measured with immunoSEQ multiplex PCR; TCRdb has only the in-frame clones, and not every one. This repertoire shows 45,000 or so clones, around nine tenths found once; its top ten account for 20% to 25%. This sample comprised PBMCs, obtained around atezolizumab (anti-PD-L1) treatment. The origin of the receptors is a donor at least 40 years old with urothelial cancer. The CDR3 runs from the conserved cysteine through the conserved F or W. The D gene is left open where the match is weak. Rows may omit the clone size; those that give it use once, few, many or a size class.

j_call v_call d_call clone_size cdr3_aa cdr3_nt
TRBJ2-3 TRBV18 NA NA CASSPRAGWDTQYF TGTGCCAGCTCACCACGGGCAGGCTGGGATACGCAGTATTTT
TRBJ2-7 TRBV7-2 TRBD2 NA CASSSSGISYEQYF TGTGCCAGCAGCTCTAGCGGGATTTCCTACGAGCAGTACTTC
TRBJ2-5 TRBV5-1 NA NA CASSFPRSRGNGQYF TGCGCCAGCAGCTTCCCAAGAAGCAGGGGCAATGGCCAGTACTTC
TRBJ1-5 TRBV2 TRBD1 NA CASSRDRGNQPQHF TGTGCCAGCAGCCGGGACAGGGGCAATCAGCCCCAGCATTTT
TRBJ1-3 TRBV5-1 NA NA CASSLGQNSGNTIYF TGCGCCAGCAGCTTGGGACAGAACTCTGGAAACACCATATATTTT
TRBJ2-1 TRBV4-1 TRBD2 few CASSQAASGRVGNEQFF TGCGCCAGCAGCCAGGCGGCTAGCGGGAGGGTTGGCAATGAGCAGTTCTTC
TRBJ2-1 TRBV19 NA NA CASSRNRDEQFF TGTGCCAGTAGTAGAAACAGGGATGAGCAGTTCTTC
TRBJ2-1 TRBV5-4 TRBD2 once CASSPRLAADNEQFF TGTGCCAGCAGCCCCCGACTAGCGGCGGACAATGAGCAGTTCTTC
TRBJ2-5 TRBV7-3 TRBD2 NA CASSLAGGGETQYF TGTGCCAGCAGCCTTGCGGGGGGCGGGGAGACCCAGTACTTC
TRBJ2-3 TRBV5-5 TRBD1 NA CASSFGDRVGADTQYF TGTGCCAGCAGCTTTGGGGACAGGGTCGGCGCAGATACGCAGTATTTT
TRBJ2-1 TRBV4-1 TRBD2 NA CASSQPSRGSGIPNEQFF TGCGCCAGCAGCCAACCCAGCCGTGGTAGCGGGATTCCCAATGAGCAGTTCTTC
TRBJ1-2 TRBV11-3 NA NA CASSKEGYYGYTF TGTGCCAGCAGCAAGGAGGGGTACTATGGCTACACCTTC
TRBJ2-1 TRBV27 NA NA CASSLGASSYNEQFF TGTGCCAGCAGTTTAGGGGCCAGCTCCTACAATGAGCAGTTCTTC
TRBJ1-5 TRBV4-3 NA NA CASSQGGEYSNQPQHF TGCGCCAGCAGCCAAGGTGGGGAGTATAGCAATCAGCCCCAGCATTTT
TRBJ2-7 TRBV7-9 TRBD1 NA CASSTPTGTARGEQYF TGTGCCAGCAGCACGCCCACCGGGACAGCCCGCGGGGAGCAGTACTTC
TRBJ1-5 TRBV27 NA NA CASSLMALGNQPQHF TGTGCCAGCAGTTTGATGGCATTGGGCAATCAGCCCCAGCATTTT
TRBJ2-1 TRBV7-3 TRBD1 NA CASSPSRQGFEQFF TGTGCCAGCAGCCCCTCCCGACAGGGCTTTGAGCAGTTCTTC
TRBJ2-7 TRBV28 NA NA CASSATGEVYEQYF TGTGCCAGCAGTGCTACAGGGGAGGTCTACGAGCAGTACTTC
TRBJ1-1 TRBV19 NA NA CASSIAVNTEAFF TGTGCCAGTAGTATTGCGGTGAACACTGAAGCTTTCTTT
TRBJ2-7 TRBV11-3 TRBD1 NA CASSSQTPGTAGEQYF TGTGCCAGCAGCTCCCAGACACCCGGGACAGCTGGGGAGCAGTACTTC
TRBJ2-7 TRBV21-1 NA NA CASITEGGGTYEQYF TGTGCCAGCATCACCGAGGGGGGGGGAACCTACGAGCAGTACTTC
TRBJ2-2 TRBV19 TRBD1 NA CASSIRGQRGSGELFF TGTGCCAGTAGTATAAGGGGACAGCGAGGGTCCGGGGAGCTGTTTTTT
TRBJ2-2 TRBV11-3 NA few CASSSFGQSAGELFF TGTGCCAGCAGCTCGTTTGGACAGTCAGCCGGGGAGCTGTTTTTT
TRBJ1-4 TRBV4-2 NA NA CASSQDRREKLFF TGTGCCAGCAGCCAAGATCGGAGGGAAAAACTGTTTTTT
TRBJ2-3 TRBV29-1 TRBD1 NA CSTGTGGADTQYF TGCAGCACCGGGACAGGGGGCGCAGATACGCAGTATTTT
TRBJ1-1 TRBV5-1 TRBD1 NA CASSPLPDRASTEAFF TGCGCCAGCAGCCCACTCCCGGACAGGGCGAGCACTGAAGCTTTCTTT
TRBJ2-5 TRBV18 NA NA CASSPGARQETQYF TGTGCCAGCTCACCAGGAGCGCGCCAAGAGACCCAGTACTTC
TRBJ2-5 TRBV4-1 NA NA CASSLSGEETQYF TGCGCCAGCAGCCTTAGCGGTGAAGAGACCCAGTACTTC
TRBJ1-5 TRBV27 TRBD1 NA CASRRRGQGQPQHF TGTGCCAGCAGAAGGAGGGGGCAGGGTCAGCCCCAGCATTTT
TRBJ2-1 TRBV7-3 TRBD2 few CASSLSLAAYNEQFF TGTGCCAGCAGCTTAAGTCTAGCGGCCTACAATGAGCAGTTCTTC
TRBJ2-1 TRBV9 NA NA CASSVATGRAYNEQFF TGTGCCAGCAGCGTAGCCACAGGGAGGGCCTACAATGAGCAGTTCTTC
TRBJ2-3 TRBV7-8 NA NA CASSLQGNTDTQYF TGTGCCAGCAGCTTACAGGGAAACACAGATACGCAGTATTTT
TRBJ2-3 TRBV6-5 NA once CASSTRGSGRNF TGTGCCAGCAGTACTAGGGGAAGTGGGAGGAATTTT
TRBJ1-2 TRBV7-2 TRBD1 few CASSTMQGAHGYTF TGTGCCAGCAGCACAATGCAGGGGGCGCATGGCTACACCTTC
TRBJ2-3 TRBV18 TRBD2 NA CASSPRGRATDTQYF TGTGCCAGCTCACCACGCGGGAGGGCTACAGATACGCAGTATTTT
TRBJ1-5 TRBV6-6 NA NA CASSPVESNQPQHF TGTGCCAGCAGTCCCGTGGAGAGCAATCAGCCCCAGCATTTT
TRBJ1-3 TRBV5-1 TRBD1 once CASSLEGQHSGNTIYF TGCGCCAGCAGCTTGGAGGGACAGCACTCTGGAAACACCATATATTTT
TRBJ1-3 TRBV6-5 NA NA CASSYAAVSGNTIYF TGTGCCAGCAGTTACGCGGCTGTCTCTGGAAACACCATATATTTT
TRBJ2-1 TRBV2 NA NA CASRPWGDEQFF TGTGCCAGCAGACCGTGGGGGGATGAGCAGTTCTTC
TRBJ2-2 TRBV5-1 TRBD2 NA CASSLLAGGLQNTGELFF TGCGCCAGCAGCTTGTTGGCGGGAGGGCTACAAAACACCGGGGAGCTGTTTTTT
TRBJ1-2 TRBV5-6 NA once CASSLGGAVIFLYGYTF TGTGCCAGCAGCTTGGGGGGAGCTGTAATTTTTCTCTATGGCTACACCTTC
TRBJ2-1 TRBV5-1 TRBD1 NA CASSSTGSGQGGQFF TGCGCCAGCAGCTCCACGGGGTCGGGACAGGGGGGGCAGTTCTTC